The entry below describes one T cell receptor (beta chain). The antigen remains undetermined. This specimen comes from a study of cytomegalovirus exposure and HLA in healthy donors. Study results and limitations: One later analysis reportedly identified an Asian-associated ancestry cluster that showed fewer N-insertions than the approximately 710-donor mean. For cytomegalovirus status, the classifier reportedly gave diagnoses with high specificity and sensitivity. In a later analysis, parvovirus B19, influenza, CMV and Epstein-Barr virus appeared linked to several top co-occurrence clusters.

The CDR3 is 16 residues long. CDR1 and CDR2 (germline): SGHDN, FVKESK. V was trimmed by 5 bases and J by 1 base, leaving 17 bases between them. Both 60 Vbeta primers and 13 Jbeta primers went into the PCR. Here immunoSEQ multiplex PCR was the method, and the copy in TCRdb shows in-frame clones only, minus some. The table has about 80,000 clones, approximately 60% seen once; the top ten hold 4.4%. Input material: PBMCs. The clonotype originates from a male donor in good health and CMV-seropositive. The rearrangement joins TRBV14 to TRBJ1-2, with a possible D match to TRBD1 (5 bases). The CDR3 nucleotides are TGTGCCAGCAGCGGACACCTGCGGGGGATTAACTATGGCTACACCTTC. Its protein is CASSGHLRGINYGYTF.